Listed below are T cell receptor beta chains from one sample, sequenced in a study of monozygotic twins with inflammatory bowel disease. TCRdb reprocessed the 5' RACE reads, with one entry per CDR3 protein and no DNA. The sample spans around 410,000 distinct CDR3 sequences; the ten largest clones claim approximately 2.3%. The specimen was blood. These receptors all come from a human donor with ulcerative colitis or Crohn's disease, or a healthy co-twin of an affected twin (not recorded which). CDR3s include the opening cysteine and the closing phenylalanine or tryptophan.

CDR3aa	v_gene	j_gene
CASIRGLGNTEAFF	TRBV5-5	TRBJ1-1
CASSQDSGRTNNEQFF	TRBV4-3	TRBJ2-1
CASRGGQEGPNYGYTF	TRBV2	TRBJ1-2
CAIRQGLASNQPQHF	TRBV10-3	TRBJ1-5
CSADGRDRDFSNYGYTF	TRBV20-1	TRBJ1-2
CSARVDQPQHF	TRBV20-1	TRBJ1-5
CAISDREETQYF	TRBV10-3	TRBJ2-5
CSAVLTGGHEQYF	TRBV20-1	TRBJ2-7
CASSLEGGGSQPQHF	TRBV5-1	TRBJ1-5
CASTDPGTGREQYF	TRBV6-1	TRBJ2-7
CASSGEQWTEAFF	TRBV12-3/TRBV12-4	TRBJ1-1
CASCQDRAYNEQFF	TRBV5-1	TRBJ2-1
CASSQDILGGTSTDTQYF	TRBV4-3	TRBJ2-3
CASSQDRGHEQFF	TRBV4-3	TRBJ2-1
CASTLQGPGTGNTGELFF	TRBV6-1	TRBJ2-2
CASRDTSGGSSYEQYF	TRBV28	TRBJ2-7
CASSESIGQGARKYF	TRBV10-1	TRBJ2-3
CATGTESSYEQYF	TRBV24-1	TRBJ2-7
CASSPRTANSPLHF	TRBV5-1	TRBJ1-6
CASAEIKSSYNEQFF	TRBV6-2/TRBV6-3	TRBJ2-1
CATSERLAGGPNTGELFF	TRBV24-1	TRBJ2-2
CASSPFGGQPQHF	TRBV18	TRBJ1-5
CSATSQGPGSEQYF	TRBV20-1	TRBJ2-7
CSVEPRGETEAFF	TRBV29-1	TRBJ1-1
CASSLTQGVLNTQYF	TRBV28	TRBJ2-3
CASSPSSGGSGNTIYF	TRBV6-1	TRBJ1-3
CSASRVDQPQHF	TRBV20-1	TRBJ1-5
CASSSTRGFINQPQHF	TRBV12-3/TRBV12-4	TRBJ1-5
CASSFAGMEETQYF	TRBV5-1	TRBJ2-5
CSGTTGSETQYF	TRBV29-1	TRBJ2-5
CASSYGGGNLNNEQFF	TRBV6-2/TRBV6-3	TRBJ2-1
CASSDTPSYEQYF	TRBV7-9	TRBJ2-7
CASSPQGARGKLFF	TRBV5-1	TRBJ1-4
CASSTAGGLDTEAFF	TRBV13	TRBJ1-1
CASSPRLVGSTGELFF	TRBV7-2	TRBJ2-2
CASSFVDRPNTEAFF	TRBV28	TRBJ1-1
CASSRDRNSGNTIYF	TRBV27	TRBJ1-3
CSARDNLQGWVTEAFF	TRBV20-1	TRBJ1-1
CSATSRRESTDTQYF	TRBV20-1	TRBJ2-3
CAISESRTPVYEQYF	TRBV10-3	TRBJ2-7
CASRRPTEAFF	TRBV6-1	TRBJ1-1
CASSITISSTDTQYF	TRBV7-3	TRBJ2-3
CATSRDRGSGELFF	TRBV15	TRBJ2-2
CASSLATVATNEKLFF	TRBV7-6	TRBJ1-4
CASSEGGSSRDEQYF	TRBV25-1	TRBJ2-7
CASSLSGKFSGANVLTF	TRBV3-1	TRBJ2-6
CASSPTVNQPQHF	TRBV19	TRBJ1-5
CASSENSLPGNTIYF	TRBV2	TRBJ1-3
CASSLGWGRDFNEQFF	TRBV5-1	TRBJ2-1